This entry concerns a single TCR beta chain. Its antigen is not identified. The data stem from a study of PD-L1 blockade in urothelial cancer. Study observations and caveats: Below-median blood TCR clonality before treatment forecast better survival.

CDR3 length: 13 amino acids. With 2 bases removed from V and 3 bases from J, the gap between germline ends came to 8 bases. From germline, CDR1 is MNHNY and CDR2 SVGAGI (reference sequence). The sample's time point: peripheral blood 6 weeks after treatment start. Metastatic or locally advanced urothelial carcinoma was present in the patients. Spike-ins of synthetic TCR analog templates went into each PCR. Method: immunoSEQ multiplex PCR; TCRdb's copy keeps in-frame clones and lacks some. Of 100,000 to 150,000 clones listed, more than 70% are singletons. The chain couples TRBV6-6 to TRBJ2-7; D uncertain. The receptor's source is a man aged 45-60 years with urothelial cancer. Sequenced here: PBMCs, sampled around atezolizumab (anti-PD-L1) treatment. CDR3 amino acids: CASSYTPSYEQYF. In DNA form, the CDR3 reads TGTGCCAGCAGTTACACCCCGAGCTACGAGCAGTACTTC.